The source of this TCR beta chain is a study of shared clonotypes between healthy human individuals. A note on this clone: This specimen includes other DNA sequences encoding the same CDR3.

Here immunoSEQ multiplex PCR was the method, and the copy in TCRdb shows in-frame clones only, minus some. In the table there are over a million clones, more than 95% of which are singletons. The CDR3 has 16 amino acids. CDR1 is SGDLS, CDR2 YYNGEE, per germline. V was pared by 2 bases and J by 4 bases, with 5 bases of the junction left unmatched. This chain links TRBV9 with TRBJ2-1, with TRBD2 matching 11 bases. This clonotype originated in a man aged 25 to 40 in good health. Sequencing was carried out using naive CD4+ T cells sorted from blood. Documented subset: CD45RA+ positively selected. The CDR3 region is CASSVLAGGGYNEQFF. In DNA form, the CDR3 reads TGTGCCAGCAGCGTCCTAGCGGGAGGCGGATACAATGAGCAGTTCTTC.